This TCR beta chain stems from a study of blood T cell repertoires in COVID-19. V lost 6 bases to trimming and J lost 6 bases, with 9 bases between them. The CDR3 is 12 amino acids. Germline CDR1 MNHEY, CDR2 SVGAGI. Sequencing was performed with immunoSEQ multiplex PCR; in TCRdb, only in-frame clones are kept and a portion is missing. The repertoire holds about 260,000 clones, with roughly 90% as singletons. This clone was detected only once. The chain is built from TRBV6-5 and TRBJ2-1; D not certain. The sequenced sample consisted of peripheral blood. The sequence derives from a man between 60 and 75 years old who had recovered from COVID-19. CDR3 sequence: CASSFRGNEQFF. CDR3 sequence (DNA): TGTGCCAGCAGCTTCCGAGGCAATGAGCAGTTCTTC.